These 21 T cell receptor beta chains share one sample of origin, sequenced in a study of blood T cell repertoires in COVID-19. The assay was immunoSEQ multiplex PCR, and TCRdb's table has in-frame clones only and misses some. Counted here are about 86,000 clones, 65% to 85% occurring once; the ten biggest clones make up 30% to 35%. The sequenced sample consisted of peripheral blood. These TCRs come from a woman aged 80 or over with active or convalescent COVID-19.

The chain links TRBV12-3 or TRBV12-4 to TRBJ2-7, with D uncertain. The CDR3 loop spans 12 amino acids. The ends were cut back, 1 base at V and 3 bases at J, with 4 bases in the middle. The CDR3 here is CASSLELYEQYF. In DNA, the CDR3 is TGTGCCAGCAGTTTAGAGCTCTACGAGCAGTACTTC.

The chain recombines TRBV28 with TRBJ1-6; TRBD1 matches at 7 bases. Trimming at V came to 5 bases and at J to 7 bases, leaving 8 bases not matched to a gene. CDR3 length: 15 residues. The germline V gene encodes CDR1 MDHEN and CDR2 SYDVKM. The CDR3 DNA is TGTGCCAGCAGTGATACAGGGGTCCCGAATTCACCCCTCCACTTT. It specifies CASSDTGVPNSPLHF.

The sample holds one count of this clone. V and J are TRBV2 and TRBJ2-6; D possibly corresponds to TRBD2 (6 bases). This CDR3 comprises 17 residues. V lost 0 bases, J lost 2 bases, and 11 bases lay in between. CDR1 and CDR2 from the germline V gene are SNHLY and FYNNEI. The DNA for the CDR3 is TGTGCCAGCAGTGAAGCGCTTGGAGGGGCTGGGGCCAACGTCCTGACTTTC. It is translated as CASSEALGGAGANVLTF.

V is TRBV18 and J is TRBJ1-2; D is undetermined. Germline CDR1 is KGHSH and CDR2 is LQKENI. This CDR3 region has 13 residues. Between the trimmed V and J ends, which lost 2 bases and 6 bases, there was a span of 10 bases. CDR3 sequence reads: CASSPGQVDGYTF. The CDR3, as DNA: TGTGCCAGCTCACCAGGGCAGGTCGATGGCTACACCTTC.

The chain employs TRBV7-8 and TRBJ2-2, with TRBD2 identical over 8 bases. The germline CDR1 and CDR2 sequences are SGHVS and FQNEAQ. The CDR3 runs 17 residues. V was clipped by 5 bases and J by 1 base; unmatched bases: 9. CDR3 coding DNA: TGTGCCAGCAGCCGACCCCCAGCGGGGGTGAACACCGGGGAGCTGTTTTTT. Amino acids: CASSRPPAGVNTGELFF.

This clone was seen more than once but under ten times. A junction boundary mismatches the germline segment, possibly from a read error. The J gene is TRBJ2-7, the V gene TRBV2, with a tentative D call TRBD2 (6 bases). The length of the CDR3 is 11 residues. CDR1 SNHLY and CDR2 FYNNEI come from the germline V gene. The CDR3 DNA reads as TGTGCCAGCAAAAGGGCAGGGAGGTTGAACTTC. The encoded protein is CASKRAGRLNF.

The chain is built from TRBV15 and TRBJ1-2, with 7 positions matching TRBD1. The CDR3 extends over 15 amino acids. The V segment lost 2 bases and the J segment 6 bases; nucleotides outside the gene matches: 9. From germline, CDR1 is LNHNV and CDR2 YYDKDF (reference sequence). The CDR3 protein is CATSRSPGTEDGYTF. The CDR3 DNA reads as TGTGCCACCAGCAGATCCCCCGGGACAGAGGATGGCTACACCTTC.

This clone has a handful of counts. This chain uses TRBV5-1 with TRBJ2-5, with 7 positions matching TRBD1. The ends lost 4 bases at V and 1 base at J; junction bases unmatched: 7. The CDR3 loop spans 15 amino acids. The germline V gene encodes CDR1 SGHRS and CDR2 YFSETQ. CDR3 sequence reads: CASSRGTDPQETQYF. DNA of the CDR3: TGCGCCAGCAGCCGAGGGACAGACCCCCAAGAGACCCAGTACTTC.

CDR3 sequence reads: CARRDSGRPYEQYF. DNA of the CDR3: TGTGCCAGGCGCGATAGCGGGAGGCCCTACGAGCAGTACTTC. This rearrangement joins TRBV21-1 to TRBJ2-7; the table names TRBD2, a call not compared with the DNA. TRBV21-1 is termed a pseudogene. CDR3 length equals 14 residues.

The J gene is TRBJ2-7, the V gene TRBV4-3; TRBD1 might be the D (7 bases). The CDR3 extends over 17 amino acids. Trimming stripped 0 bases from V and 1 base from J, with 16 bases between. Germline CDR1 reads LGHNA; CDR2 reads YSLEER. The CDR3 sequence: CASSQDIGGGGSYEQYF. The CDR3 bases are TGCGCCAGCAGCCAAGATATAGGAGGGGGCGGTTCCTACGAGCAGTACTTC.

This clone has a handful of counts. The chain recombines TRBV6-1 with TRBJ1-6; the D is unclear. V was pared by 2 bases and J by 0 bases, with 5 bases between. CDR1 and CDR2 (germline): MNHNS, SASEGT. The CDR3 covers 15 residues. CDR3 in DNA: TGTGCCAGCAGTGAATCTAGCTCCTATAATTCACCCCTCCACTTT. The encoded protein is CASSESSSYNSPLHF.

The chain combines TRBV6-5 with TRBJ1-1; 7 bases agree with TRBD1. Trimming cost V 3 bases and J 6 bases; bases outside gene matches: 10. The germline V gene encodes CDR1 MNHEY and CDR2 SVGAGI. CDR3 length equals 15 residues. The CDR3 is CASSYYGQVGSEAFF. In nucleotides, the CDR3 is TGTGCCAGCAGTTATTACGGACAGGTGGGATCTGAAGCTTTCTTT.

The J gene is TRBJ1-2, the V gene TRBV5-4, with 8 bases identical to TRBD1. The ends lost 0 bases at V and 2 bases at J; junction bases unmatched: 6. CDR1 and CDR2 (germline): SGHNT, YYREEE (reference sequence). This CDR3 has 16 residues. DNA of the CDR3: TGTGCCAGCAGCTTGGGGGGCAGGGGGCTAAACTATGGCTACACCTTC. As protein: CASSLGGRGLNYGYTF.

V and J are TRBV28 and TRBJ1-4; D might be TRBD1 (5 bases). The CDR3 totals 13 residues. CDR1 and CDR2 (germline): MDHEN, SYDVKM. V gave up 10 bases and J gave up 4 bases, with 13 bases separating them. The CDR3 DNA is TGTGCCACTTATCAGGGATTTAATGAAAAACTGTTTTTT. Translation gives CATYQGFNEKLFF.

The V and J genes are TRBV5-1 and TRBJ2-5; the match to TRBD2 covers 7 bases. The CDR3 runs to 15 residues. V lost 1 base, J lost 4 bases, and 7 bases stayed unmatched. The germline V gene has CDR1 SGHRS and CDR2 YFSETQ. The CDR3 spells CASSLFAGARETQYF. The CDR3 nucleotides are TGCGCCAGCAGCTTGTTTGCGGGAGCCCGAGAGACCCAGTACTTC.

V usage is TRBV12-3 or TRBV12-4 and J usage is TRBJ1-2; 9 positions agree with TRBD1. With 6 bases clipped from V and 8 bases from J, the junction kept 7 bases outside the gene matches. The CDR3 sequence is 13 residues long. This CDR3 is CASSQQGALGYTF. DNA for the CDR3: TGTGCCAGCAGCCAACAGGGGGCGCTCGGCTACACCTTC.

This clone appeared once. The chain has TRBV7-2 and TRBJ1-5; weak D call: TRBD1 (6 bases). CDR3 length: 15 residues. Trimming pared 6 bases from V and 2 bases from J, leaving 14 bases between. CDR1 and CDR2 from the germline V gene are SGHTA and FQGNSA. The CDR3 DNA reads TGTGCCAGCAGACCACAGTCAGGGGGCAATCAGCCCCAGCATTTT. This translates into CASRPQSGGNQPQHF.

CDR3 protein: CASSLGQAWYGYTF. The CDR3 DNA reads as TGCGCCAGCAGCTTGGGGCAGGCATGGTATGGCTACACCTTC. The genes are TRBV5-1 and TRBJ1-2; D gene ambiguous. The CDR3 loop spans 14 amino acids. The germline CDR1 and CDR2 sequences are SGHRS and YFSETQ. Trimming took off 0 bases at V and 5 bases at J, with 11 bases between the two ends.

This clone was seen a few times. This chain links TRBV5-1 with TRBJ2-1; D is perhaps TRBD1 (6 bases). Germline CDR1 reads SGHRS; CDR2 reads YFSETQ. This CDR3 is 14 amino acids long. Trimming shortened V by 3 bases and J by 6 bases, and 13 bases separated the two germline ends. CDR3 bases: TGCGCCAGCAGCTCGGGACATAGGGGCAATGAGCAGTTCTTC. Translating gives CASSSGHRGNEQFF. The full variable domain, with the rest looked up from reference TRBV5-1 and TRBJ2-1, is KAGVTQTPRYLIKTRGQQVTLSCSPISGHRSVSWYQQTPGQGLQFLFEYFSETQRNKGNFPGRFSGRQFSNSRSEMNVSTLELGDSALYLCASSSGHRGNEQFFGPGTRLTVL.

The V and J genes are TRBV5-5 and TRBJ2-1; the D gene is possibly TRBD2 (6 bases). This CDR3 has 13 amino acids. CDR1 and CDR2 from the germline V gene are SGHKS and YYEKEE (reference sequence). The germline V and J ends were trimmed by 1 base and 6 bases, with 8 bases remaining between them. The CDR3 spells CASSLMGGNEQFF. As DNA, the CDR3 is TGTGCCAGCAGCTTGATGGGAGGCAATGAGCAGTTCTTC. The full variable domain, with the rest looked up from reference TRBV5-5 and TRBJ2-1, is DAGVTQSPTHLIKTRGQQVTLRCSPISGHKSVSWYQQVLGQGPQFIFQYYEKEERGRGNFPDRFSARQFPNYSSELNVNALLLGDSALYLCASSLMGGNEQFFGPGTRLTVL.

This chain connects TRBV6-5 to TRBJ1-1, with D unclear. The CDR3 is 14 residues long. Germline lookup yields CDR1 MNHEY and CDR2 SVGAGI. The V end was cut by 6 bases, the J end by 1 base, with 12 bases between. The CDR3 DNA follows: TGTGCCAGCAGCCTGGCGGATACGAACACTGAAGCTTTCTTT. This sequence encodes CASSLADTNTEAFF.